A single sample is the source of the 6 T cell receptor beta chains below, sequenced in a study of shared clonotypes between healthy human individuals. The data were produced by immunoSEQ multiplex PCR, yet TCRdb's version contains in-frame clones alone and is incomplete. The sample records 600,000 or so clones, roughly 95% being singletons. Naive CD8 isolation took CD45RO-negative cells positively selected for CCR7 and excluded terminally differentiated effector memory CD45RA+ cells. The sequenced sample consisted of naive CD8+ T cells sorted from blood. These TCRs come from a woman in her 30s in good health.

This clone showed up just a few times. J is TRBJ1-5 and V is TRBV7-9, with D unclear. CDR3 length: 14 amino acids. CDR1 is SEHNR, CDR2 FQNEAQ, per germline (reference sequence). V lost 4 bases, J lost 0 bases, and 7 bases lay in between. The CDR3 DNA sequence: TGTGCCAGCAGCTCCCTAGGTAGCAATCAGCCCCAGCATTTT. Translation: CASSSLGSNQPQHF.

The CDR3: CASTTGYSQETQYF. The CDR3 DNA sequence: TGTGCCAGCACCACGGGGTACTCACAAGAGACCCAGTACTTC. V and J are TRBV11-3 and TRBJ2-5; maybe TRBD2 (5 bases). Germline CDR1 is SGHNT and CDR2 is YENEEA. The CDR3 extends over 14 amino acids. Trimming took 7 bases from V and 2 from J, leaving 14 bases between them. Based on the CDR3 plus reference TRBV11-3 and TRBJ2-5, the full variable domain is EAGVVQSPRYKIIEKKQPVAFWCNPISGHNTLYWYLQNLGQGPELLIRYENEEAVDDSQLPKDRFSAERLKGVDSTLKIQPAELGDSAVYLCASTTGYSQETQYFGPGTRLLVL.

The CDR3 DNA sequence: TGCGCCAGCAGCGGCGGGCCTAGCGGGAGTATCTCAGATACGCAGTATTTT. The encoded protein is CASSGGPSGSISDTQYF. This chain links TRBV5-1 with TRBJ2-3; TRBD2 agrees at 10 bases. The CDR3 sequence is 17 residues long. V lost 4 bases to trimming and J lost 4 bases; unmatched junction nucleotides: 12. Germline loops: CDR1 SGHRS, CDR2 YFSETQ.

V gene TRBV7-9 combines with J gene TRBJ2-1; D is perhaps TRBD2 (6 bases). The germline V gene encodes CDR1 SEHNR and CDR2 FQNEAQ (reference sequence). The CDR3 length is 16 residues. The V and J ends lost 1 base and 5 bases respectively, with 15 bases between them. The CDR3 region has the DNA TGTGCCAGCAGCTTAGAGGACTACGGGCCGAACAATGAGCAGTTCTTC. Its protein product is CASSLEDYGPNNEQFF.

This clone was observed a handful of times. CDR3 region: CASSLGGLNQPQHF. The DNA for the CDR3 is TGTGCCAGCAGCTTAGGGGGGCTCAATCAGCCCCAGCATTTT. J is TRBJ1-5 and V is TRBV7-8; D is perhaps TRBD1 (6 bases). V dropped 1 base and J dropped 3 bases, with 7 bases sitting between them. CDR3 length equals 14 residues. Germline values: CDR1 SGHVS, CDR2 FQNEAQ.

This chain uses TRBV14 with TRBJ1-2; D perhaps matches TRBD1 (6 bases). Germline assignment: CDR1 SGHDN and CDR2 FVKESK. The V and J ends lost 1 base and 8 bases respectively, with 11 bases between them. There are 13 residues in the CDR3. CDR3 DNA sequence: TGTGCCAGCAGCCAAGGGGGGGCTAGCGGCTACACCTTC. It codes for CASSQGGASGYTF.